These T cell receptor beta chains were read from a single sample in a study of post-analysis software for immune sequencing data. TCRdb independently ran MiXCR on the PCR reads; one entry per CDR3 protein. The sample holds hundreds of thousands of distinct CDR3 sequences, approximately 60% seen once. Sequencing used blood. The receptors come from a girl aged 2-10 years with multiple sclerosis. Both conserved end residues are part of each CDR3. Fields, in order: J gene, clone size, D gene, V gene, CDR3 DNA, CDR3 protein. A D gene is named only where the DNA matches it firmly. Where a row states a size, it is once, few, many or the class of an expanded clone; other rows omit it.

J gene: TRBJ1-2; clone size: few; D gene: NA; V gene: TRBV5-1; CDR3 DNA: TGCGCCAGCAGCTTGGCTACGGTCGTTGGTAACTATGGCTACACCTTC; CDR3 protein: CASSLATVVGNYGYTF
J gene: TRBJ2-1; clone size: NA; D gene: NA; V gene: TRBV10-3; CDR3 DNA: TGTGCCATCAGTGAAAATGGTGAGCAGTTCTTC; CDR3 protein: CAISENGEQFF
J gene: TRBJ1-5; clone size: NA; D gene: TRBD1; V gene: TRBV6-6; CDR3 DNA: TGTGCCAGCAGCCTGGGACAGGGGATAGGCGGCAATCAGCCCCAGCATTTT; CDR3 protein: CASSLGQGIGGNQPQHF
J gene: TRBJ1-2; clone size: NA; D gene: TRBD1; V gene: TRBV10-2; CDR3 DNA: TGCGCCAGCAGGGACGGACAGGGCCACTACACCTTC; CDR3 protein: CASRDGQGHYTF
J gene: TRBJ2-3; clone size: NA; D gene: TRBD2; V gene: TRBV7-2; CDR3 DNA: TGTGCCAGCAGAGTAGGCGGGGGTGCGACAGATACGCAGTATTTT; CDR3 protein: CASRVGGGATDTQYF
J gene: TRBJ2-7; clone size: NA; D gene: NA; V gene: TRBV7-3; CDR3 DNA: TGTGCCAGCAGCTTAAATGCAGGGAACTCCTACGAGCAGTACTTC; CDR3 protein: CASSLNAGNSYEQYF
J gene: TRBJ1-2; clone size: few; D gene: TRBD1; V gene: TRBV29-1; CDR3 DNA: TGCAGCGTCCGTTTAGACAGGGTCGGTGGCTACACCTTC; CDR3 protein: CSVRLDRVGGYTF
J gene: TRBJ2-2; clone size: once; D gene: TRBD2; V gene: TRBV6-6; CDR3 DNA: TGTGCCAGCAGTTACCCGACTAGCGGGAGGGGCACCGGGGAGCTGTTTTTT; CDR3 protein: CASSYPTSGRGTGELFF
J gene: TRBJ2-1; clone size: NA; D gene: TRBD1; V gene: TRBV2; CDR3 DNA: TGTGCCAGCAAGGGGACAGGCCACGACAATGAGCAGTTCTTC; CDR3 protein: CASKGTGHDNEQFF
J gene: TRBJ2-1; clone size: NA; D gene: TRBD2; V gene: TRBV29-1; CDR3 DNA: TGCAGCGTTGTTCTAGCGGGAGGGTACAATGAGCAGTTCTTC; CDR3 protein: CSVVLAGGYNEQFF
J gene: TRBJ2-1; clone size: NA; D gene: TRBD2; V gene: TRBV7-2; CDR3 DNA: TGTGCCAGCAGCTTCGGGACTAGCGGAGCCTACAATGAGCAGTTCTTC; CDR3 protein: CASSFGTSGAYNEQFF
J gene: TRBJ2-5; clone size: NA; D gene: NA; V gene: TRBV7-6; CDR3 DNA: TGTGCCAGCGGCTTTCCAGGCTCGCAGACCCAGTACTTC; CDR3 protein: CASGFPGSQTQYF
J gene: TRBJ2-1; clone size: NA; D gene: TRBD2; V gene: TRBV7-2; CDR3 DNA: TGTGCCAGCAGCTTATGGGGGACTAGCGTCTACAATGAGCAGTTCTTC; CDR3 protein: CASSLWGTSVYNEQFF